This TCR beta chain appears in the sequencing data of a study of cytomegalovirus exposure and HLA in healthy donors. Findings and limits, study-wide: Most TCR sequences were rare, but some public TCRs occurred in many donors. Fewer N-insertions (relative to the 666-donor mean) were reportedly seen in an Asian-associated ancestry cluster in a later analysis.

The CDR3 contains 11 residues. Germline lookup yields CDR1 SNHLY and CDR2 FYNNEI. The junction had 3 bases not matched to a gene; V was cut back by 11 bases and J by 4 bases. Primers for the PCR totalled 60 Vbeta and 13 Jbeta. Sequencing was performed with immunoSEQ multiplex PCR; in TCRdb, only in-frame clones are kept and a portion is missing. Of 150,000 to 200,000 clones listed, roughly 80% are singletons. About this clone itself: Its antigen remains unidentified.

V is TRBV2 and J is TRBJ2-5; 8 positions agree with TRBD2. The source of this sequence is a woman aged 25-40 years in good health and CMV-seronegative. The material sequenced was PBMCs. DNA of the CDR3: TGTGCCTCGGGGGGGGCAGAGACCCAGTACTTC. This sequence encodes CASGGAETQYF. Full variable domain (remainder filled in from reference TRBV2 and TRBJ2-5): EPEVTQTPSHQVTQMGQEVILRCVPISNHLYFYWYRQILGQKVEFLVSFYNNEISEKSEIFDDQFSVERPDGSNFTLKIRSTKLEDSAMYFCASGGAETQYFGPGTRLLVL.